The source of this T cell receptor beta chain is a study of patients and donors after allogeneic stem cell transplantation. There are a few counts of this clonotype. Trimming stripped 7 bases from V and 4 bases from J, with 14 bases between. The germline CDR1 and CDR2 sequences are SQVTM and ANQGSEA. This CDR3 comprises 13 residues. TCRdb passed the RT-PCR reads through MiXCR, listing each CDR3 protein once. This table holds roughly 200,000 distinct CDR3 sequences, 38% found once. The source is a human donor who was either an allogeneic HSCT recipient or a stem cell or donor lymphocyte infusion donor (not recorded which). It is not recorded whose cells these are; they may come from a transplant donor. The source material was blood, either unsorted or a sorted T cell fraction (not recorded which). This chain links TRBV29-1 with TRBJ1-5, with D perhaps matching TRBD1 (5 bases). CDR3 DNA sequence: TGCAGCGCCCAGGCAGGGTTGAATCAGCCCCAGCATTTT. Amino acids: CSAQAGLNQPQHF.